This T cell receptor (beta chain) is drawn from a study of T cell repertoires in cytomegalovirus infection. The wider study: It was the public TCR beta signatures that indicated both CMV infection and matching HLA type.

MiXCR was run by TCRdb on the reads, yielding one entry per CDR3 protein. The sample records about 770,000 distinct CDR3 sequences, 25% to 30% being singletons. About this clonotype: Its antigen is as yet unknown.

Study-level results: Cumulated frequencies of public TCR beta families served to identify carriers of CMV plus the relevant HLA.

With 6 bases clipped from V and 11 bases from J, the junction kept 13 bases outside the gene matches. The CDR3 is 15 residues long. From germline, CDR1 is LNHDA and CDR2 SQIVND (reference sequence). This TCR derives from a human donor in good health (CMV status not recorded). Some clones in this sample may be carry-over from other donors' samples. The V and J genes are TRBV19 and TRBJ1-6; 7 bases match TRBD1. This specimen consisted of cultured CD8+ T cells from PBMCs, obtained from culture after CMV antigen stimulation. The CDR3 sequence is CASRITGQTDTPLHF. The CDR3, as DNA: TGTGCCAGTAGGATAACGGGACAGACCGATACACCCCTCCACTTT.